These 30 T cell receptor beta chains share one sample of origin, sequenced in a study of shared clonotypes between healthy human individuals. Sequenced by immunoSEQ multiplex PCR; TCRdb stores in-frame clones only, minus some. The data show roughly 500,000 clones, with 79% seen just once and 13% held by the top ten. The sample was PBMCs. The source of these receptors is a woman in her 40s in good health. Some clones in this sample may be carry-over from other donors' samples.

V usage is TRBV6-1 and J usage is TRBJ2-1; TRBD2 matches 10 bases. The CDR3 is made up of 14 amino acids. V shed 7 bases, J shed 7 bases, and the junction held 7 bases outside the gene matches. In germline, CDR1 is MNHNS, CDR2 SASEGT. The CDR3 DNA is TGTGCCAGCAAATCTAGCGGGAGTGGGAATGAGCAGTTCTTC. Translation gives CASKSSGSGNEQFF.

The rearrangement links TRBV5-1 to TRBJ1-2, with TRBD1 identical over 11 bases. The CDR3 spans 14 residues. Germline values: CDR1 SGHRS, CDR2 YFSETQ. V was clipped by 3 bases and J by 3 bases; unmatched bases: 1. The DNA of the CDR3 is TGCGCCAGCAGCTGGGACAGGGGGGACTATGGCTACACCTTC. It yields the protein CASSWDRGDYGYTF.

This clone was detected once. The rearrangement uses TRBV10-3 and TRBJ2-3; D remains unclear. In germline, CDR1 is ENHRY, CDR2 SYGVKD. This CDR3 is 14 amino acids long. The V end lost 4 bases, the J end lost 0 bases, and 8 bases lay between the germline ends. CDR3 DNA sequence: TGTGCCATCAGTGGGGCAGGAAGCACAGATACGCAGTATTTT. Translating gives CAISGAGSTDTQYF.

This rearrangement joins TRBV10-3 to TRBJ1-2; 10 bases are shared with TRBD1. CDR1 is ENHRY and CDR2 is SYGVKD in the germline V gene. V dropped 6 bases and J dropped 7; count of bases not matched to a gene: 8. The length of the CDR3 is 14 residues. This chain's CDR3 is CAISSGTGDSGYTF. CDR3 bases: TGTGCCATCAGCTCCGGGACAGGGGATTCTGGCTACACCTTC.

Comment on this clone: The junction departs from germline at one end; a sequencing error may be responsible. The chain has TRBV5-4 and TRBJ2-7; TRBD2 agrees at 8 bases. Germline CDR1 and CDR2: SGHNT and YYREEE (reference sequence). The CDR3 has 14 amino acids. The CDR3 loop is CTSSRGLAAYEQYF. The CDR3 coding sequence is TGTACCAGCAGCCGAGGACTAGCTGCCTACGAGCAGTACTTC.

V is TRBV21-1 and J is TRBJ2-4; the table's D call TRBD2 went unverified against the DNA. TRBV21-1 is flagged as a pseudogene. The CDR3 loop spans 16 amino acids. The CDR3 is CASSNKARLAKNIQYF. CDR3 DNA: TGTGCCAGCAGCAATAAGGCGAGACTAGCCAAAAACATTCAGTACTTC.

This sequence joins TRBV5-1 and TRBJ2-7; 7 bases are a match to TRBD1. With V trimmed by 3 bases and J by 2 bases, 8 bases remained unmatched. This CDR3 comprises 15 residues. The germline CDR1 and CDR2 sequences are SGHRS and YFSETQ. CDR3 sequence: CASSSLTGLTYEQYF. CDR3 nucleotides: TGCGCCAGCAGCTCTCTGACAGGGTTAACCTACGAGCAGTACTTC.

This clone was detected once. The rearrangement links TRBV27 to TRBJ2-7; D unresolved. The V end was cut by 5 bases, the J end by 3 bases, with 14 bases between. The CDR3 consists of 14 residues. Germline lookup yields CDR1 MNHEY and CDR2 SMNVEV (reference sequence). CDR3: CASSPTTLNYEQYF. The CDR3 DNA sequence: TGTGCCAGCAGTCCAACTACCTTAAACTACGAGCAGTACTTC.

The chain recombines TRBV7-2 with TRBJ2-7; 10 bases line up with TRBD1. CDR1 and CDR2 from the germline V gene are SGHTA and FQGNSA. The V gene end was trimmed by 5 bases and the J gene end by 2 bases; junction bases not matched to a gene: 6. This CDR3 spans 15 amino acids. The CDR3 loop is CASSPGTGVAYEQYF. CDR3 nucleotide sequence: TGTGCCAGCAGCCCTGGGACAGGGGTCGCCTACGAGCAGTACTTC. The entire variable domain, with the rest obtained from reference TRBV7-2 and TRBJ2-7, is as follows: GAGVSQSPSNKVTEKGKDVELRCDPISGHTALYWYRQSLGQGLEFLIYFQGNSAPDKSGLPSDRFSAERTGGSVSTLTIQRTQQEDSAVYLCASSPGTGVAYEQYFGPGTRLTVT.

The genes are TRBV9 and TRBJ2-5, with 8 bases that match TRBD2. The CDR3 runs 16 residues. V shed 1 base, J shed 5 bases, and the junction held 10 bases outside the gene matches. CDR1 is SGDLS and CDR2 is YYNGEE in the germline V gene. DNA for the CDR3: TGTGCCAGCAGCGTAACTCCAGCGGGAGTCAGGGAGACCCAGTACTTC. It encodes CASSVTPAGVRETQYF.

The chain links TRBV10-3 to TRBJ2-1, with D possibly called TRBD1 or TRBD2 (5 bases each). V dropped 10 bases and J dropped 2 bases, with 12 bases sitting between them. CDR1 is ENHRY, CDR2 SYGVKD, per germline. The CDR3 spans 13 residues. The CDR3 loop reads CATSRGAYNEQFF. The CDR3 DNA reads TGTGCCACCTCCAGAGGGGCCTACAATGAGCAGTTCTTC.

The chain uses TRBV6-4 and TRBJ2-5; the D is unclear. The J call may be wrong; the DNA end is better matched by TRBJ2-7. The CDR3 has 12 residues. Germline CDR1 MRHNA, CDR2 SNTAGT. In nucleotides, the CDR3 is TGTGCCAGCAGTGATTTGCCCTACGAGCAGTACTTC. Residues: CASSDLPYEQYF.

The rearrangement uses TRBV27 and TRBJ2-7; TRBD2 matches at 10 bases. J lost 2 bases, V lost 5 bases, and 9 bases had no gene match. The V gene's germline CDR1 is MNHEY and CDR2 SMNVEV (reference sequence). The CDR3 covers 16 residues. CDR3 DNA sequence: TGTGCCAGCAGTCGCCCCCTAGCGGGAGACACCTACGAGCAGTACTTC. It specifies CASSRPLAGDTYEQYF.

J is TRBJ1-1 and V is TRBV13, with a weak D call TRBD1 (6 bases). Trimming left V 4 bases short and J 1 base short, with 19 bases between. The CDR3 sequence is 17 residues long. CDR1 PRHDT and CDR2 FYEKMQ come from the germline V gene (reference sequence). The CDR3, as DNA: TGTGCCAGCAGCTGGGGAGCGGGGGGCGAAACGAACACTGAAGCTTTCTTT. It specifies CASSWGAGGETNTEAFF. The full variable domain, rest sourced from reference TRBV13 and TRBJ1-1, is AAGVIQSPRHLIKEKRETATLKCYPIPRHDTVYWYQQGPGQDPQFLISFYEKMQSDKGSIPDRFSAQQFSDYHSELNMSSLELGDSALYFCASSWGAGGETNTEAFFGQGTRLTVV.

This chain uses TRBV7-2 with TRBJ1-5; D perhaps matches TRBD1 (5 bases). V was trimmed by 1 base and J by 6 bases, leaving 13 bases between them. Germline lookup yields CDR1 SGHTA and CDR2 FQGNSA. The CDR3 is made up of 15 amino acids. CDR3 region: CASSLGTGGGQPQHF. CDR3 sequence (DNA): TGTGCCAGCAGCTTAGGCACAGGTGGGGGTCAGCCCCAGCATTTT.

This clone was observed many times. V gene TRBV5-1 combines with J gene TRBJ1-1; D gene uncertain. Trimming pared 1 base from V and 4 bases from J, leaving 14 bases between. The CDR3 is made up of 15 amino acids. The germline V gene encodes CDR1 SGHRS and CDR2 YFSETQ. The CDR3 sequence is CASSLQRTAGTEAFF. CDR3 in DNA: TGCGCCAGCAGCTTGCAGCGGACCGCCGGCACTGAAGCTTTCTTT.

In this sample, this clone turned up a few times. CDR3 in amino acids: CASSTLGVREAFF. The CDR3 coding sequence is TGTGCCAGCAGCACCCTCGGGGTCCGGGAAGCTTTCTTT. The chain uses TRBV6-5 and TRBJ1-1, with no clear D. CDR1 is MNHEY, CDR2 SVGAGI, per germline. The germline V and J ends were trimmed by 6 bases and 8 bases, with 16 bases remaining between them. This CDR3 contains 13 residues.

The chain carries TRBV7-8 and TRBJ2-2; D call uncertain. CDR3 length: 15 residues. Germline V CDR1 and CDR2: SGHVS, FQNEAQ. The V end lost 5 bases, the J end lost 5 bases, and 15 bases lay between the germline ends. CDR3 residues: CASSLRQRGTGELFF. The CDR3 DNA reads as TGTGCCAGCAGCCTACGGCAGAGAGGAACCGGGGAGCTGTTTTTT. The variable domain in full, with the rest retrieved from reference TRBV7-8 and TRBJ2-2, is GAGVSQSPRYKVAKRGQDVALRCDPISGHVSLFWYQQALGQGPEFLTYFQNEAQLDKSGLPSDRFFAERPEGSVSTLKIQRTQQEDSAVYLCASSLRQRGTGELFFGEGSRLTVL.

This clone has only a few counts. The chain recombines TRBV5-1 with TRBJ2-7, with TRBD2 matching over 13 bases. The V gene's germline CDR1 is SGHRS and CDR2 YFSETQ. Trimming removed 4 bases from V and 2 bases from J; junction bases left unmatched: 9. The CDR3 covers 17 residues. In DNA form, the CDR3 reads TGCGCCAGCAGCACCGGACTAGCGGGAGTTGGCACCTACGAGCAGTACTTC. This gives the protein CASSTGLAGVGTYEQYF. The full variable domain, with the rest looked up from reference TRBV5-1 and TRBJ2-7, is KAGVTQTPRYLIKTRGQQVTLSCSPISGHRSVSWYQQTPGQGLQFLFEYFSETQRNKGNFPGRFSGRQFSNSRSEMNVSTLELGDSALYLCASSTGLAGVGTYEQYFGPGTRLTVT.

The V call is TRBV5-1, the J call TRBJ2-7; perhaps TRBD1 as D (6 bases). This CDR3 is built from 16 residues. The V gene's germline CDR1 is SGHRS and CDR2 YFSETQ. Trimming left V 0 bases short and J 0 bases short, with 13 bases between. The CDR3 here is CASSLEGTRSSYEQYF. CDR3 nucleotide sequence: TGCGCCAGCAGCTTGGAGGGGACAAGGAGCTCCTACGAGCAGTACTTC.

J is TRBJ2-2 and V is TRBV4-1; 12 bases agree with TRBD2. Germline V gene data show CDR1 as MGHRA and CDR2 as YSYEKL. This CDR3 has 17 amino acids. Germline trimming cut 1 base from V and 4 bases from J; bases unmatched to any gene: 4. CDR3 sequence reads: CASSQGLLAGGTGELFF. The CDR3 coding sequence is TGCGCCAGCAGCCAAGGTTTACTAGCGGGAGGCACCGGGGAGCTGTTTTTT.

The J gene is TRBJ2-3, the V gene TRBV29-1; 7 bases line up with TRBD2. Per germline, CDR1 SQVTM and CDR2 ANQGSEA. The CDR3 extends over 14 amino acids. In nucleotides, the CDR3 is TGCAGGATCCGCGGCGGGAGTGATCCAGATACGCAGTATTTT. This codes for CRIRGGSDPDTQYF.

This chain connects TRBV30 to TRBJ2-1; D might be TRBD1 (5 bases). This CDR3 comprises 15 residues. V was trimmed by 0 bases and J by 5 bases, leaving 14 bases between them. CDR1 is GTSNPN and CDR2 is SVGIG in the germline V gene (reference sequence). CDR3 sequence reads: CAWSVLDSTNNEQFF. CDR3 in DNA: TGTGCCTGGAGTGTACTTGACAGCACGAACAATGAGCAGTTCTTC.

The rearrangement joins TRBV28 to TRBJ2-1, with 9 positions matching TRBD2. The CDR3 runs 16 residues. CDR1 and CDR2 from the germline V gene are MDHEN and SYDVKM. V trimming: 3 bases; J trimming: 8 bases; junction bases outside the gene matches: 11. CDR3 sequence: CASSFTAGGFSDEQFF. CDR3 coding DNA: TGTGCCAGCAGTTTCACGGCGGGAGGGTTCTCCGATGAGCAGTTCTTC.

V is TRBV7-2 and J is TRBJ2-1, with TRBD1 as a possible D gene (5 bases). Germline V lookup: CDR1 SGHTA, CDR2 FQGNSA. The CDR3 extends over 13 amino acids. Trimming took off 5 bases at V and 6 bases at J, with 11 bases between the two ends. The CDR3 DNA reads as TGTGCCAGCAGCCGCGACAGAATCAATGAGCAGTTCTTC. This encodes CASSRDRINEQFF.

There are many counts of this clone. J is TRBJ1-5 and V is TRBV6-5, with a possible D match to TRBD1 (5 bases). Germline values: CDR1 MNHEY, CDR2 SVGAGI. CDR3 length: 13 residues. V was pared by 4 bases and J by 5 bases, with 9 bases between. The CDR3 protein is CASSSDRDQPQHF. For the CDR3, the DNA is TGTGCCAGCAGTTCCGACAGAGATCAGCCCCAGCATTTT.

The J gene is TRBJ2-3, the V gene TRBV11-1; D gene ambiguous. Germline CDR1 and CDR2: SGHAT and FQDESV (reference sequence). Trimming removed 0 bases at V and 2 bases at J, with 9 bases between. The length of the CDR3 is 15 residues. The CDR3 DNA reads TGTGCCAGCAGCTTAGCTCTTGGGAACACAGATACGCAGTATTTT. Protein: CASSLALGNTDTQYF.

This clone was observed many times. The chain has TRBV7-9 and TRBJ2-7, with D perhaps TRBD1 or TRBD2 (5 bases each). The germline V and J ends were trimmed by 0 bases and 0 bases, with 9 bases remaining between them. The CDR3 totals 15 residues. Germline CDR1 and CDR2: SEHNR and FQNEAQ (reference sequence). The CDR3 DNA is TGTGCCAGCAGCTTAGCAGGGACGAGCTCCTACGAGCAGTACTTC. Translating gives CASSLAGTSSYEQYF.

The chain links TRBV15 to TRBJ2-5; tentatively, D is TRBD1 (6 bases). Germline V CDR1 and CDR2: LNHNV, YYDKDF (reference sequence). The V gene lost 4 bases and the J gene lost 2 bases, with 14 bases spanning the gap. This CDR3 is built from 15 residues. CDR3 in amino acids: CATSKTGTYQETQYF. The CDR3 bases are TGTGCCACCAGCAAAACCGGGACATATCAAGAGACCCAGTACTTC.

The chain uses TRBV19 and TRBJ1-1, with no clear D. The CDR3 extends over 13 amino acids. CDR1 and CDR2 (germline): LNHDA, SQIVND (reference sequence). V gave up 3 bases and J gave up 1 base, with 6 bases separating them. DNA for the CDR3: TGTGCCAGTAGTATGCGTTGGAACACTGAAGCTTTCTTT. Amino acid sequence: CASSMRWNTEAFF.